The 13 T cell receptor beta chains below come from one sample, sequenced in a study of blood T cell repertoires in COVID-19. Here immunoSEQ multiplex PCR was the method, and the copy in TCRdb shows in-frame clones only, minus some. Of almost 200,000 clones in the sample, just under 85% were seen once. Sequencing input: peripheral blood. The receptors originated from a man aged 60 to 69 with COVID-19, enrolled during active disease.

The CDR3 nucleotides read TGCGCCAGCAGCCCGGGACAGGGGAACTATGGCTACACCTTC. Amino acids: CASSPGQGNYGYTF. The V and J genes are TRBV4-3 and TRBJ1-2; TRBD1 agrees at 10 bases. With 4 bases clipped from V and 2 bases from J, the junction kept 1 base outside the gene matches. Per the germline V gene, CDR1 is LGHNA and CDR2 is YSLEER. This CDR3 is built from 14 residues.

As regards this clone: It is likely a read error, because the conserved phenylalanine at the end of the CDR3 is missing. J is TRBJ1-2 and V is TRBV6-5; the D gene is possibly TRBD1 (5 bases). V lost 8 bases and J lost 7, with 20 bases in between. This CDR3 region has 14 residues. The germline V gene has CDR1 MNHEY and CDR2 SVGAGI. The CDR3 DNA sequence: TGTGCCAGCTGGGAGCTCGCTCGGGGGAGTGGCTACACCTCC. The encoded protein is CASWELARGSGYTS.

The genes are TRBV19 and TRBJ1-2; TRBD1 aligns across 8 bases. CDR3 length equals 14 residues. Germline V gene data show CDR1 as LNHDA and CDR2 as SQIVND (reference sequence). The V and J ends lost 6 bases and 4 bases, in that order; junction bases with no gene match: 7. The CDR3 protein is CASRALDRGYGYTF. The CDR3 DNA reads as TGTGCCAGTAGAGCCCTCGACAGGGGCTATGGCTACACCTTC. Full variable domain (rest looked up from reference TRBV19 and TRBJ1-2): DGGITQSPKYLFRKEGQNVTLSCEQNLNHDAMYWYRQDPGQGLRLIYYSQIVNDFQKGDIAEGYSVSREKKESFPLTVTSAQKNPTAFYLCASRALDRGYGYTFGSGTRLTVV.

The V gene is TRBV5-1, the J gene TRBJ1-4, with D possibly TRBD1 on 5 matching bases. Germline V gene sequence: CDR1 SGHRS, CDR2 YFSETQ. Trimming removed 1 base from V and 3 bases from J, with 16 bases in between. The length of the CDR3 is 17 residues. CDR3 region: CASSLQGLGTSNEKLFF. Here the CDR3 DNA reads TGCGCCAGCAGCTTGCAGGGATTGGGTACTTCTAATGAAAAACTGTTTTTT.

V usage is TRBV5-6 and J usage is TRBJ1-5; no definite D call. Germline CDR1 reads SGHDT; CDR2 reads YYEEEE. The CDR3 runs 13 residues. V lost 0 bases to trimming and J lost 5 bases, with 6 bases between them. The CDR3 region has the DNA TGTGCCAGCAGCTTGGGCCAGGATCAGCCCCAGCATTTT. Translating it yields CASSLGQDQPQHF.

V usage is TRBV2 and J usage is TRBJ2-2, with a weak D call TRBD1 (5 bases). CDR3 length: 14 amino acids. Germline lookup yields CDR1 SNHLY and CDR2 FYNNEI. The V gene lost 3 bases and the J gene lost 5 bases, with 10 bases spanning the gap. The CDR3 is CASSEQGITGELFF. The CDR3 nucleotides read TGTGCCAGCAGTGAGCAGGGAATAACCGGGGAGCTGTTTTTT.

The chain employs TRBV15 and TRBJ1-4; 7 bases agree with TRBD1. CDR1 is LNHNV and CDR2 is YYDKDF in the germline V gene (reference sequence). Trimming at V came to 0 bases and at J to 1 base, leaving 5 bases not matched to a gene. The length of the CDR3 is 17 residues. This chain's CDR3 is CATSRDRSGGTNEKLFF. CDR3 DNA: TGTGCCACCAGCAGAGATCGGTCAGGGGGAACTAATGAAAAACTGTTTTTT.

The chain carries TRBV11-2 and TRBJ2-5; D unclear. V was cut by 5 bases and J by 5 bases, with 15 bases left in between. CDR1 and CDR2 (germline): SGHAT, FQNNGV. This CDR3 region has 14 residues. The CDR3 DNA is TGTGCCAGCAGCCCTCCCGAGCAGAGGGAGACCCAGTACTTC. Encoded protein: CASSPPEQRETQYF.

V is TRBV5-4 and J is TRBJ2-2; D unclear. CDR3 length equals 13 residues. CDR1 and CDR2 (germline): SGHNT, YYREEE (reference sequence). Trimming stripped 6 bases from V and 0 bases from J, with 6 bases between. In DNA, the CDR3 is TGTGCCAGCAAAGCCACGAACACCGGGGAGCTGTTTTTT. This translates into CASKATNTGELFF.

The DNA of the CDR3 is TGCGCCAGCAGCCAAGCCCCGACAGGGGCGGGCGAGCAGTACTTC. Translated: CASSQAPTGAGEQYF. This chain connects TRBV4-3 to TRBJ2-7; TRBD1 aligns across 8 bases. V lost 1 base, J lost 6 bases, and 8 bases stayed unmatched. The CDR3 loop spans 15 amino acids. Germline-derived CDR1 and CDR2 are LGHNA and YSLEER.

The CDR3 DNA reads TGTGCCAGCGGGGGACAGGGGACTTCTGGCTACACCTTC. Protein product: CASGGQGTSGYTF. The chain recombines TRBV6-5 with TRBJ1-2; 10 bases fit TRBD1. Germline loops: CDR1 MNHEY, CDR2 SVGAGI. The CDR3 runs to 13 residues. The J segment lost 7 bases and the V segment lost 8 bases, leaving 7 bases of the junction unmatched.

This chain connects TRBV7-9 to TRBJ1-1, with a tentative D call TRBD1 (5 bases). CDR3 size: 16 residues. The V end lost 5 bases, the J end lost 0 bases, and 16 bases lay between the germline ends. Germline assignment: CDR1 SEHNR and CDR2 FQNEAQ (reference sequence). The CDR3: CASSPSGGGVNTEAFF. CDR3 coding DNA: TGTGCCAGCAGCCCATCTGGGGGAGGGGTGAACACTGAAGCTTTCTTT. Full variable domain (outside the CDR3, taken from reference TRBV7-9 and TRBJ1-1): DTGVSQNPRHKITKRGQNVTFRCDPISEHNRLYWYRQTLGQGPEFLTYFQNEAQLEKSRLLSDRFSAERPKGSFSTLEIQRTEQGDSAMYLCASSPSGGGVNTEAFFGQGTRLTVV.

J is TRBJ2-7 and V is TRBV11-2, with no clear D. Trimming pared 1 base from V and 0 bases from J, leaving 7 bases between. Germline loops: CDR1 SGHAT, CDR2 FQNNGV. The CDR3 runs 14 residues. The CDR3 loop is CASSLVAGSYEQYF. CDR3 coding DNA: TGTGCCAGCAGCTTAGTTGCAGGCTCCTACGAGCAGTACTTC.